The 20 T cell receptor beta chains below all came from one sample that was sequenced in a study of blood T cell repertoires in COVID-19. The protocol was immunoSEQ multiplex PCR, while the TCRdb copy is restricted to in-frame clones and leaves out a portion. The sample has 70,000 to 95,000 clones, around four fifths seen once; the top ten hold about 13%. Sequences were obtained from peripheral blood. The receptors were gathered from a human donor in a cohort sampled during active COVID-19.

The chain links TRBV7-3 to TRBJ1-2, with a weak D call TRBD1 (6 bases). The germline V gene has CDR1 SGHTA and CDR2 FQGTGA. V gave up 2 bases and J gave up 6 bases, with 10 bases separating them. The CDR3 covers 13 residues. CDR3 nucleotide sequence: TGTGCCAGCAGCTTACGGCCAGGGGATGGCTACACCTTC. Its translation is CASSLRPGDGYTF.

The rearrangement links TRBV5-1 to TRBJ1-1; TRBD1 might be the D (5 bases). V dropped 0 bases and J dropped 4 bases, with 19 bases sitting between them. Germline CDR1 and CDR2: SGHRS and YFSETQ. The CDR3 length is 17 residues. CDR3 DNA: TGCGCCAGCAGCTTGGCCGCGGGGTGGGGGAGGGCCACTGAAGCTTTCTTT. Encoded protein: CASSLAAGWGRATEAFF.

The chain employs TRBV6-5 and TRBJ2-1; maybe TRBD1 (5 bases). There are 13 residues in the CDR3. The V gene's germline CDR1 is MNHEY and CDR2 SVGAGI. V was clipped by 7 bases and J by 4 bases, with 11 bases between them. The CDR3 region has the DNA TGTGCCAGCACTTTGGGGCGGTACAATGAGCAGTTCTTC. This codes for CASTLGRYNEQFF.

The CDR3, as DNA: TGCGCCAGCAGCCCTGGCGCCAGGGGGAGTGAAAAACTGTTTTTT. The encoded protein is CASSPGARGSEKLFF. The chain uses TRBV4-1 and TRBJ1-4; 7 bases are shared with TRBD1. The J segment lost 7 bases and the V segment lost 4 bases, leaving 9 bases of the junction unmatched. This CDR3 region has 15 residues. CDR1 and CDR2 from the germline V gene are MGHRA and YSYEKL.

The gene calls are TRBV5-1 and TRBJ2-6; no reliable D call. Deletions cut 5 bases from V and 0 bases from J, with 6 bases between. The CDR3 loop spans 14 amino acids. Per the germline V gene, CDR1 is SGHRS and CDR2 is YFSETQ. In DNA, the CDR3 is TGCGCCAGCAGTTGGAGCTCTGGGGCCAACGTCCTGACTTTC. It translates to CASSWSSGANVLTF.

This rearrangement joins TRBV6-2 or TRBV6-3 to TRBJ1-1, with TRBD1 as a possible D gene (5 bases). V gave up 4 bases and J gave up 2 bases, with 11 bases separating them. This CDR3 spans 14 amino acids. Germline values: CDR1 MNHEY, CDR2 SVGEGT. This CDR3 reads CASSSYGANTEAFF. CDR3 coding DNA: TGTGCCAGCAGTTCCTATGGGGCTAACACTGAAGCTTTCTTT.

V gene TRBV3-1 (or the pseudogene TRBV3-2) combines with J gene TRBJ2-2; D might be TRBD2 (5 bases). The CDR3 contains 15 residues. Trimming took off 4 bases at V and 1 base at J, with 10 bases between the two ends. Germline CDR1 is LGHDT and CDR2 is YNNKEL (reference sequence). The CDR3 coding sequence is TGTGCCAGCAGCCTGGCGGGTATGAACACCGGGGAGCTGTTTTTT. Encoded protein: CASSLAGMNTGELFF.

V is TRBV7-2 and J is TRBJ1-2; D perhaps matches TRBD1 (6 bases). This CDR3 region has 13 residues. Between the trimmed V and J ends, which lost 5 bases and 2 bases, there was a span of 9 bases. Germline-derived CDR1 and CDR2 are SGHTA and FQGNSA. Here the CDR3 reads CASSVQGNYGYTF. The CDR3, as DNA: TGTGCCAGCAGCGTACAGGGCAACTATGGCTACACCTTC.

This clone showed up just a few times. The DNA of the CDR3 is TGTGCCAGCAGCTTAGGTCGCGATCAGCCCCAGCATTTT. Translation: CASSLGRDQPQHF. The chain has TRBV7-9 and TRBJ1-5; the D is unclear. Trimming stripped 1 base from V and 5 bases from J, with 6 bases between. Germline values: CDR1 SEHNR, CDR2 FQNEAQ (reference sequence). CDR3 length: 13 amino acids.

This clone is medium-sized by share. The V call is TRBV4-1, the J call TRBJ1-6; tentatively, D is TRBD1 (6 bases). The germline gives CDR1 MGHRA, CDR2 YSYEKL. Between the trimmed V and J ends, which lost 6 bases and 0 bases, there was a span of 12 bases. This CDR3 comprises 16 residues. CDR3 in DNA: TGCGCCAGCAGGCCAGGGGCGAGCTCCTATAATTCACCCCTCCACTTT. Translated: CASRPGASSYNSPLHF.

V gene TRBV10-3 combines with J gene TRBJ2-1; TRBD2 matches 9 bases. The germline gives CDR1 ENHRY, CDR2 SYGVKD. CDR3 size: 14 residues. J gave up 4 bases and V 6 bases, and 4 bases lay outside the gene matches. The CDR3 here is CAIRGLAQYNEQFF. The CDR3 DNA reads as TGTGCCATCAGGGGACTAGCCCAGTACAATGAGCAGTTCTTC.

The chain carries TRBV6-5 and TRBJ1-2; possibly TRBD1 for D (5 bases). Germline CDR1 reads MNHEY; CDR2 reads SVGAGI. The ends were cut back, 6 bases at V and 3 bases at J, with 17 bases in the middle. This CDR3 has 15 amino acids. In DNA, the CDR3 is TGTGCCAGCAGCCCCCGAGTTAGGGGCTACTATGGCTACACCTTC. Its translation is CASSPRVRGYYGYTF.

As DNA, the CDR3 is TGTGCCAGCAGCTCGGGAGGGGGCGGATCCTACGAGCAGTACTTC. This encodes CASSSGGGGSYEQYF. The chain employs TRBV5-6 and TRBJ2-7; a weak D match, TRBD2 (8 bases). The CDR3 has 15 amino acids. Deletions cut 3 bases from V and 1 base from J, with 14 bases between. Germline CDR1 and CDR2: SGHDT and YYEEEE.

V and J are TRBV14 and TRBJ2-7; TRBD2 aligns across 8 bases. Germline-derived CDR1 and CDR2 are SGHDN and FVKESK. V lost 0 bases and J lost 6; bases outside the gene matches: 10. The length of the CDR3 is 16 residues. CDR3 coding DNA: TGTGCCAGCAGCCAAGAAAGGACAGCGGGGGTAGGCGAGCAGTACTTC. Its protein is CASSQERTAGVGEQYF.

This clone came up once. The V call is TRBV6-5, the J call TRBJ1-6; unclear D gene. V lost 7 bases, J lost 8 bases, and 9 bases lay in between. CDR3 size: 12 residues. CDR1 is MNHEY and CDR2 is SVGAGI in the germline V gene. The CDR3 reads CASMINYSPLHF. CDR3 DNA: TGTGCCAGCATGATTAACTATTCACCCCTCCACTTT.

CDR3 sequence: CASSFGAGLQETQYF. CDR3 coding DNA: TGCGCCAGCAGCTTCGGTGCGGGACTACAAGAGACCCAGTACTTC. This chain joins TRBV5-1 and TRBJ2-5, with TRBD2 matching over 7 bases. CDR1 and CDR2 (germline): SGHRS, YFSETQ. The CDR3 consists of 15 residues. J gave up 2 bases and V 2 bases, and 6 bases lay outside the gene matches. Filled out from reference TRBV5-1 and TRBJ2-5, the complete variable domain reads KAGVTQTPRYLIKTRGQQVTLSCSPISGHRSVSWYQQTPGQGLQFLFEYFSETQRNKGNFPGRFSGRQFSNSRSEMNVSTLELGDSALYLCASSFGAGLQETQYFGPGTRLLVL.

This clone appeared a single time. The V call is TRBV10-1, the J call TRBJ2-5; TRBD1 matches 9 bases. The CDR3 has 15 residues. V was pared by 6 bases and J by 6 bases, with 11 bases of the junction left unmatched. Germline V gives CDR1 WNHNN, CDR2 SYGVQD (reference sequence). CDR3 protein: CASSPGTGNRKTQYF. The CDR3 region has the DNA TGCGCCAGCAGCCCCGGGACAGGGAATAGGAAGACCCAGTACTTC.

V gene TRBV12-3 or TRBV12-4 combines with J gene TRBJ2-7; 10 positions agree with TRBD1. V lost 6 bases and J lost 5; bases outside the gene matches: 4. The CDR3 contains 13 residues. CDR3 coding DNA: TGTGCCAGCAGCGGGGGACAGGGGCACGAGCAGTACTTC. Residues: CASSGGQGHEQYF.

The rearrangement joins TRBV3-1 (or the pseudogene TRBV3-2) to TRBJ1-2, with D uncertain. The CDR3 length is 12 residues. The V end was cut by 2 bases, the J end by 2 bases, with 3 bases between. CDR1 and CDR2 (germline): LGHDT, YNNKEL (reference sequence). Written as DNA, the CDR3 is TGTGCCAGCAGCCAAACAAACTATGGCTACACCTTC. It is translated as CASSQTNYGYTF.

The rearrangement links TRBV5-1 to TRBJ2-5, with 10 bases fitting TRBD2. CDR1 and CDR2 from the germline V gene are SGHRS and YFSETQ. This CDR3 is built from 15 residues. V gave up 4 bases and J gave up 1 base; unmatched junction bases: 4. CDR3 residues: CASSGRLAGQETQYF. DNA of the CDR3: TGCGCCAGCAGCGGACGACTAGCGGGCCAAGAGACCCAGTACTTC.